These 26 T cell receptor beta chains were all obtained from the same sample, sequenced in a study of T-cell memory formation after mild COVID-19. TCRdb analysed the 5' RACE reads with MiXCR anew, one entry per CDR3 protein. The sample shows a few hundred thousand distinct CDR3 sequences, 15% to 20% of them seen only once. Material for sequencing was PBMCs or a T cell subset sorted from them (not recorded which). The origin of the receptors is a man younger than 35 who had mild COVID-19 (a few samples of this study predate the infection). Cell type and time point are not known.

This clonotype was observed many times. The genes are TRBV7-9 and TRBJ2-7, with D unresolved. The V gene lost 3 bases and the J gene lost 0 bases, with 6 bases spanning the gap. Germline values: CDR1 SEHNR, CDR2 FQNEAQ (reference sequence). CDR3 length: 13 residues. CDR3 protein: CASSFPSSYEQYF. CDR3 bases: TGTGCCAGCAGCTTTCCGAGCTCCTACGAGCAGTACTTC.

This clonotype was recorded a few times. The chain has TRBV7-2 and TRBJ2-5; 7 bases match TRBD2. Germline values: CDR1 SGHTA, CDR2 FQGNSA. This CDR3 is built from 14 residues. The ends lost 5 bases at V and 2 bases at J; junction bases unmatched: 5. This CDR3 is CASSAWRGQETQYF. In DNA form, the CDR3 reads TGTGCCAGCAGCGCCTGGCGGGGGCAAGAGACCCAGTACTTC.

Only a few counts were recorded for this clonotype. The genes are TRBV6-2 or TRBV6-3 and TRBJ1-5, with D perhaps TRBD1 (6 bases). The germline CDR1 and CDR2 sequences are MNHEY and SVGEGT. This CDR3 spans 13 amino acids. Trimming cost V 6 bases and J 9 bases, with 15 bases left between them. The CDR3 DNA reads as TGTGCCAGCAGCCTCACAGGGCCAGCGCCCCAGCATTTT. It translates to CASSLTGPAPQHF.

This clonotype came up a few times. The chain links TRBV29-1 to TRBJ1-2; tentative D call: TRBD1 (5 bases). This CDR3 has 11 amino acids. Deletions cut 7 bases from V and 6 bases from J, with 12 bases between. In germline, CDR1 is SQVTM, CDR2 ANQGSEA. CDR3 in amino acids: CSAGAGDGYTF. The CDR3 DNA is TGCAGCGCCGGGGCGGGTGATGGCTACACCTTC.

This clonotype occurred a few times. The chain uses TRBV4-1 and TRBJ1-2; 7 bases line up with TRBD1. J lost 4 bases, V lost 3 bases, and 11 bases had no gene match. This CDR3 spans 16 amino acids. The germline V gene has CDR1 MGHRA and CDR2 YSYEKL. CDR3 in amino acids: CASSQGLTGRPYGYTF. The CDR3, as DNA: TGCGCCAGCAGCCAGGGCCTGACAGGGCGCCCCTATGGCTACACCTTC.

This clonotype appeared once. The V and J genes are TRBV9 and TRBJ1-1; TRBD1 matches 8 bases. After removal of 2 bases from V and 4 bases from J, the junction contained 4 bases not matched to a gene. Looked up from germline, CDR1 is SGDLS and CDR2 is YYNGEE. The CDR3 has 14 residues. DNA for the CDR3: TGTGCCAGCAGCGTCCAGGGGGCGAGCACTGAAGCTTTCTTT. It codes for CASSVQGASTEAFF.

This clonotype was found many times. The rearrangement links TRBV20-1 to TRBJ1-1; no reliable D call. Germline loops: CDR1 DFQATT, CDR2 SNEGSKA (reference sequence). The length of the CDR3 is 14 residues. V was pared by 3 bases and J by 7 bases, with 18 bases between. The CDR3 reads CSASHREKGFEAFF. As DNA, the CDR3 is TGCAGTGCTAGCCATAGGGAAAAGGGATTTGAAGCTTTCTTT.

This clonotype was seen a few times. V and J are TRBV4-1 and TRBJ2-3; 8 bases match TRBD2. Trimming took 1 base from V and 0 from J; bases not matched to a gene: 3. The CDR3 is made up of 16 amino acids. The V gene's germline CDR1 is MGHRA and CDR2 YSYEKL. The DNA for the CDR3 is TGCGCCAGCAGCCAAGGACTAGCGATAAGCACAGATACGCAGTATTTT. Protein sequence: CASSQGLAISTDTQYF.

The V and J genes are TRBV7-2 and TRBJ1-4, with a tentative D call TRBD1 (5 bases). This CDR3 contains 15 residues. Germline values: CDR1 SGHTA, CDR2 FQGNSA. V was shortened by 5 bases and J by 3 bases, with 13 bases between the two germline ends. This CDR3 is CASSGQGASNEKLFF. The CDR3 bases are TGTGCCAGCAGCGGGCAGGGTGCGTCTAATGAAAAACTGTTTTTT.

This clonotype has a handful of counts. This chain links TRBV5-4 with TRBJ1-2; a possible D gene is TRBD1 (5 bases). The germline CDR1 and CDR2 sequences are SGHNT and YYREEE (reference sequence). The CDR3 runs 15 residues. Trimming removed 0 bases at V and 3 bases at J, with 12 bases between. CDR3 residues: CASSLVDGGYYGYTF. Written as DNA, the CDR3 is TGTGCCAGCAGCTTGGTGGACGGGGGTTACTATGGCTACACCTTC.

This clonotype was found a few times. V is TRBV7-9 and J is TRBJ2-2; TRBD1 matches at 8 bases. CDR1 SEHNR and CDR2 FQNEAQ come from the germline V gene (reference sequence). V was pared by 4 bases and J by 7 bases, with 8 bases of the junction left unmatched. CDR3 length: 15 residues. CDR3 residues: CASSSPDRVGGELFF. For the CDR3, the DNA is TGTGCCAGCAGCTCGCCGGACAGGGTTGGCGGGGAGCTGTTTTTT.

The rearrangement uses TRBV6-2 or TRBV6-3 and TRBJ2-7; TRBD1 aligns across 7 bases. Trimming cost V 8 bases and J 6 bases; bases outside gene matches: 4. Germline V gene lookup returns CDR1 MNHEY and CDR2 SVGEGT. The CDR3 is 11 residues long. The CDR3 loop reads CASGAGGEQYV. The CDR3 DNA follows: TGTGCCAGCGGCGCAGGGGGCGAGCAGTACGTC.

The rearrangement uses TRBV28 and TRBJ2-7, with D possibly being TRBD1 (5 bases). The CDR3 covers 12 residues. The V end lost 5 bases, the J end lost 4 bases, and 9 bases lay between the germline ends. Germline V lookup: CDR1 MDHEN, CDR2 SYDVKM. The CDR3: CASSLTAYEQYF. CDR3 sequence (DNA): TGTGCCAGCAGTCTGACAGCTTACGAGCAGTACTTC.

The CDR3 loop is CASSYLPGTSGGEQFF. DNA of the CDR3: TGTGCCAGCAGTTACTTGCCCGGGACTAGCGGGGGAGAGCAGTTCTTC. The chain employs TRBV6-2 or TRBV6-3 and TRBJ2-1, with 14 bases aligning to TRBD2. CDR3 size: 16 residues. CDR1 and CDR2 from the germline V gene are MNHEY and SVGEGT. Losses at the gene ends were 1 base for V and 10 bases for J; bases not matched to a gene: 6.

The CDR3 loop reads CASSQDPGFYEQYF. In nucleotides, the CDR3 is TGCGCCAGCAGCCAAGATCCCGGTTTCTACGAGCAGTACTTC. This chain connects TRBV4-3 to TRBJ2-7; D call uncertain. CDR3 length: 14 residues. In germline, CDR1 is LGHNA, CDR2 YSLEER. Trimming cost V 0 bases and J 3 bases, with 9 bases left between them.

The chain uses TRBV7-2 and TRBJ1-6; 9 positions match TRBD1. Germline values: CDR1 SGHTA, CDR2 FQGNSA. The CDR3 is made up of 15 amino acids. J was trimmed by 10 bases and V by 5 bases; bases with no gene match: 9. This CDR3 reads CASSLWTGEGSPLHF. Here the CDR3 DNA reads TGTGCCAGCAGCCTATGGACAGGGGAAGGCTCACCCCTCCACTTT.

The V and J genes are TRBV7-9 and TRBJ1-3, with a possible D match to TRBD1 (5 bases). Trimming shortened V by 6 bases and J by 0 bases, and 21 bases separated the two germline ends. Germline loops: CDR1 SEHNR, CDR2 FQNEAQ (reference sequence). The CDR3 is 18 amino acids. The CDR3 coding sequence is TGTGCCAGCAGGGGGGAGAGGGCCTCCGATAGCTCTGGAAACACCATATATTTT. Its translation: CASRGERASDSSGNTIYF.

This clonotype was observed a few times. The chain is built from TRBV29-1 and TRBJ2-5; D unclear. The ends were cut back, 6 bases at V and 5 bases at J, with 16 bases in the middle. CDR3 length equals 13 residues. The V gene's germline CDR1 is SQVTM and CDR2 ANQGSEA. The CDR3 loop reads CSVTWSRQETQYF. CDR3 DNA: TGCAGCGTAACGTGGTCTCGTCAGGAGACCCAGTACTTC.

In its sample, this clonotype was seen many times. The chain employs TRBV7-3 and TRBJ2-3; D possibly corresponds to TRBD2 (5 bases). CDR3 size: 13 residues. V lost 1 base and J lost 5, with 7 bases in between. Germline CDR1 SGHTA, CDR2 FQGTGA. CDR3 loop: CASSLREGDTQYF. The CDR3 DNA reads TGTGCCAGCAGCTTAAGAGAGGGAGATACGCAGTATTTT.

This clonotype came up a few times. This chain uses TRBV24-1 with TRBJ2-2, with D unresolved. The V and J ends lost 2 bases and 3 bases respectively, with 9 bases between them. This CDR3 contains 15 residues. The germline V gene encodes CDR1 KGHDR and CDR2 SFDVKD. The CDR3: CATSDWKGYTGELFF. CDR3 sequence (DNA): TGTGCCACCAGTGATTGGAAGGGTTACACCGGGGAGCTGTTTTTT.

This sequence joins TRBV9 and TRBJ2-1, with TRBD2 identical over 9 bases. Germline V CDR1 and CDR2: SGDLS, YYNGEE. CDR3 size: 15 residues. V was clipped by 4 bases and J by 4 bases; unmatched bases: 6. The CDR3 nucleotides read TGTGCCAGCAGCTCCCGTCTAGCGGGGTACAATGAGCAGTTCTTC. Its protein product is CASSSRLAGYNEQFF.

The sample holds a few counts of this clonotype. The rearrangement uses TRBV10-3 and TRBJ1-1, with 9 bases matching TRBD1. The V and J ends lost 3 bases and 1 base, in that order; junction bases with no gene match: 6. From germline, CDR1 is ENHRY and CDR2 SYGVKD. CDR3 length: 16 residues. Written as DNA, the CDR3 is TGTGCCATCAGTGACCGGGACAGGGCTCCGAACACTGAAGCTTTCTTT. This encodes CAISDRDRAPNTEAFF.

The chain is built from TRBV27 and TRBJ2-2; no reliable D call. The CDR3 extends over 12 amino acids. Deletions cut 5 bases from V and 4 bases from J, with 5 bases between. Looked up from germline, CDR1 is MNHEY and CDR2 is SMNVEV (reference sequence). This CDR3 is CASSPATGELFF. The DNA of the CDR3 is TGTGCCAGCAGTCCGGCCACCGGGGAGCTGTTTTTT.

This chain joins TRBV12-3 or TRBV12-4 and TRBJ2-1; D is ambiguous. The CDR3 extends over 15 amino acids. Trimming took off 5 bases at V and 1 base at J, with 12 bases between the two ends. CDR3 protein: CASSPRLPSYNEQFF. DNA of the CDR3: TGTGCCAGCAGTCCGCGGTTGCCTTCCTACAATGAGCAGTTCTTC.

In this sample, this clonotype turned up many times. The chain is built from TRBV29-1 and TRBJ2-3, with D perhaps TRBD2 (5 bases). This CDR3 has 15 residues. The germline V and J ends were trimmed by 0 bases and 6 bases, with 16 bases remaining between them. Germline CDR1 is SQVTM and CDR2 is ANQGSEA. For the CDR3, the DNA is TGCAGCGTTGAAGATCTCCATAGGCCGGGGGATACGCAGTATTTT. This translates into CSVEDLHRPGDTQYF.

V usage is TRBV20-1 and J usage is TRBJ2-7; D is possibly TRBD2 (6 bases). This CDR3 comprises 14 residues. Germline values: CDR1 DFQATT, CDR2 SNEGSKA (reference sequence). With 6 bases removed from V and 0 bases from J, the gap between germline ends came to 15 bases. Here the CDR3 reads CSAASPGVSYEQYV. The CDR3 DNA reads TGCAGTGCCGCTTCCCCGGGGGTCTCCTACGAGCAGTACGTC.